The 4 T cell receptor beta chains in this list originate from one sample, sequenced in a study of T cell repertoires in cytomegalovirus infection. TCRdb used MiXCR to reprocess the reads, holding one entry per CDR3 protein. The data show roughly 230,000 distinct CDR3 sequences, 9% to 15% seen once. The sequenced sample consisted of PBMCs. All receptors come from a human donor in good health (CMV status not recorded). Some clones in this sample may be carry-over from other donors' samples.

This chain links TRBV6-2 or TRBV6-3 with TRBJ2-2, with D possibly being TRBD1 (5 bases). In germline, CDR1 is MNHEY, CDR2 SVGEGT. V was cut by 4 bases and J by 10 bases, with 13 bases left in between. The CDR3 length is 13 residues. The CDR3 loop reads CASSSTATAELFF. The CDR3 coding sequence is TGTGCCAGCAGTTCCACAGCGACAGCGGAGCTGTTTTTT.

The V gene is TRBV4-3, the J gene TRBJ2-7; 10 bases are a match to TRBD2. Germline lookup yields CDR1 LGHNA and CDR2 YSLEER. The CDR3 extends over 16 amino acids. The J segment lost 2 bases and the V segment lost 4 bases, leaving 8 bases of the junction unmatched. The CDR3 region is CASSRGGSGRAYEQYF. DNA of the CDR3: TGCGCCAGCAGCCGCGGAGGGAGCGGGAGGGCCTACGAGCAGTACTTC.

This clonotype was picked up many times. CDR3 DNA: TGTGCCATCAGAGCCACTGATCGTGGGGAGCAGTACTTC. Translated, it gives CAIRATDRGEQYF. V is TRBV10-3 and J is TRBJ2-7; no clear D. Per the germline V gene, CDR1 is ENHRY and CDR2 is SYGVKD. The CDR3 totals 13 residues. Deletions cut 6 bases from V and 7 bases from J, with 16 bases between.

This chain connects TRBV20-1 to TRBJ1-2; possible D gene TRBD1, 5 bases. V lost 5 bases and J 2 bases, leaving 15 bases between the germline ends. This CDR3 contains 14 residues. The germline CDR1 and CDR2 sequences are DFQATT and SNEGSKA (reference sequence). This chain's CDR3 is CSADRMTDNYGYTF. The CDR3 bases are TGCAGTGCTGACCGTATGACAGACAACTATGGCTACACCTTC.